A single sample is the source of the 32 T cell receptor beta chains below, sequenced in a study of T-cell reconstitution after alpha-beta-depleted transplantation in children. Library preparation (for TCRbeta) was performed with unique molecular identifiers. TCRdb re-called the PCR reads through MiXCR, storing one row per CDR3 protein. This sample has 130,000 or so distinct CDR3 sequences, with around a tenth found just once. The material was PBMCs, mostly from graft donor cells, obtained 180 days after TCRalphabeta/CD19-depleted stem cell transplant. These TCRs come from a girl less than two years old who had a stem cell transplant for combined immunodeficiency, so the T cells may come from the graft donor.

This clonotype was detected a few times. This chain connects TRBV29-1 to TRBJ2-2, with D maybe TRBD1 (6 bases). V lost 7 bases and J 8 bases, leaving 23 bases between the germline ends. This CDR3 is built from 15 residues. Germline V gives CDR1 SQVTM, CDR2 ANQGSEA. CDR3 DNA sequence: TGCAGCGCGCTCTGGGGGCCCCTACGGGGTGGGGAGCTGTTTTTT. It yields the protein CSALWGPLRGGELFF.

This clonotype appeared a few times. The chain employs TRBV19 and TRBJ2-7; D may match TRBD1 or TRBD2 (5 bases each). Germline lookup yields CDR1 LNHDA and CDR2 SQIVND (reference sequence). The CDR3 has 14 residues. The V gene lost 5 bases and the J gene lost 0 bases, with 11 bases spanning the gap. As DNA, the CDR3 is TGTGCCAGTAGTGCCGGGGCCTTCTCCTACGAGCAGTACTTC. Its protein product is CASSAGAFSYEQYF.

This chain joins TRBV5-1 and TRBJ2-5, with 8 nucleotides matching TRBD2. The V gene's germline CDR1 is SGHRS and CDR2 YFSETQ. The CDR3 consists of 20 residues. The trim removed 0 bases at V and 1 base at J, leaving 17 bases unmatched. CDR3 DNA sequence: TGCGCCAGCAGCTTGGCCTCGAAAACTAGCGGCCCCCCCCGCCAAGAGACCCAGTACTTC. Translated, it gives CASSLASKTSGPPRQETQYF.

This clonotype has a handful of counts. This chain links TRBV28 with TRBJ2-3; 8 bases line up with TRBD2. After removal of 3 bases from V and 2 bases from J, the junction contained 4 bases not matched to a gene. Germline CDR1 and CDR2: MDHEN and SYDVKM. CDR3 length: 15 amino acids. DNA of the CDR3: TGTGCCAGCAGTTTCTCTAGCGGGTTCACAGATACGCAGTATTTT. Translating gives CASSFSSGFTDTQYF.

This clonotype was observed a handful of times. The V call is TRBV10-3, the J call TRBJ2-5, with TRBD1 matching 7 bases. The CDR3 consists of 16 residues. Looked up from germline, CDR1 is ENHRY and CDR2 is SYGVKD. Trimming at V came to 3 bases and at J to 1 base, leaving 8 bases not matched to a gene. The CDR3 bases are TGTGCCATCAGTGACCAGGACAGGCCCGTCCAAGAGACCCAGTACTTC. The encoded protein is CAISDQDRPVQETQYF.

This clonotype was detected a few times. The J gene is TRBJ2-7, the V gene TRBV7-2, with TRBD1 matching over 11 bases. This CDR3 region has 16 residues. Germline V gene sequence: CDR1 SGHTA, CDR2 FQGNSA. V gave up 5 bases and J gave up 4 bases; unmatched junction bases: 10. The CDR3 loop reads CASSIYAGTGGYEQYF. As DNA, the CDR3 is TGTGCCAGCAGCATTTATGCTGGGACAGGGGGTTACGAGCAGTACTTC.

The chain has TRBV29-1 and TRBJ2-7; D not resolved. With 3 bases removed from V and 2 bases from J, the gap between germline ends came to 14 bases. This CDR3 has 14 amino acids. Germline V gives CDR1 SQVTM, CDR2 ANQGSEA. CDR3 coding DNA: TGCAGCGTTGACTCGGCTAAAGGAACCTACGAGCAGTACTTC. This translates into CSVDSAKGTYEQYF.

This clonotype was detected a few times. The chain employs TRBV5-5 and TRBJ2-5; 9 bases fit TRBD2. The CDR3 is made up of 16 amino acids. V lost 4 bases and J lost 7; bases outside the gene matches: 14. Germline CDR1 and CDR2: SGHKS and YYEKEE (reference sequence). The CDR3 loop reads CASSPTRTSVIGTQYF. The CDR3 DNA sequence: TGTGCCAGCAGCCCTACTCGGACTAGCGTGATTGGGACCCAGTACTTC.

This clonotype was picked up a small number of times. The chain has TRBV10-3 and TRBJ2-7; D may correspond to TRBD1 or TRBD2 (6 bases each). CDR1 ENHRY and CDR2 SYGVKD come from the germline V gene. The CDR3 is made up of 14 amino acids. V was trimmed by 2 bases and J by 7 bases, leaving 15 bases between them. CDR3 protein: CAISERAGAGEQYF. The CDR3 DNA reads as TGTGCCATCAGTGAGAGGGCAGGGGCGGGGGAGCAGTACTTC.

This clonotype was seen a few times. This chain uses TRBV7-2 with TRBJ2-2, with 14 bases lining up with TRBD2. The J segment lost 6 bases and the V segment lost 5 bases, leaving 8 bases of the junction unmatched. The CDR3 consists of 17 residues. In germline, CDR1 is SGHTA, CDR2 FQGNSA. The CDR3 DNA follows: TGTGCCAGCAGCCGGACTAGCGGGGGGTTTGAGGCCGGGGAGCTGTTTTTT. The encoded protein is CASSRTSGGFEAGELFF.

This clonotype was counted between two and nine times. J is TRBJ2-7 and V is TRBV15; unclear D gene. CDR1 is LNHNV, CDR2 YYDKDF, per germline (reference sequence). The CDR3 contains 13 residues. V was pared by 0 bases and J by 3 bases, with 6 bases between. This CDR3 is CATSRDTGYEQYF. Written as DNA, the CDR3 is TGTGCCACCAGCAGAGATACTGGCTACGAGCAGTACTTC.

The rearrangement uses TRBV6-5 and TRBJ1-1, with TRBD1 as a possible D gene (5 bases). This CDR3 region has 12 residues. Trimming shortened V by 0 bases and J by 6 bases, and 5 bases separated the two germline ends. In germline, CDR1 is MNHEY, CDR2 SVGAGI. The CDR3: CASSYSGAEAFF. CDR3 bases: TGTGCCAGCAGTTACTCAGGGGCTGAAGCTTTCTTT.

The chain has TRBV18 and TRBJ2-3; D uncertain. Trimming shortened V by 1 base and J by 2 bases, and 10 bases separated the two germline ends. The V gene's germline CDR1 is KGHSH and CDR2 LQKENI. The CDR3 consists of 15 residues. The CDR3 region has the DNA TGTGCCAGCTCACCACGTGGTCCCTACACAGATACGCAGTATTTT. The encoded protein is CASSPRGPYTDTQYF.

This CDR3 reads CSASLPGQPGTQYF. CDR3 coding DNA: TGCAGTGCTAGTCTCCCTGGACAGCCCGGGACCCAGTACTTC. The gene calls are TRBV20-1 and TRBJ2-5; D possibly corresponds to TRBD1 (6 bases). Trimming took 3 bases from V and 7 from J, leaving 18 bases between them. Per the germline V gene, CDR1 is DFQATT and CDR2 is SNEGSKA (reference sequence). The length of the CDR3 is 14 residues.

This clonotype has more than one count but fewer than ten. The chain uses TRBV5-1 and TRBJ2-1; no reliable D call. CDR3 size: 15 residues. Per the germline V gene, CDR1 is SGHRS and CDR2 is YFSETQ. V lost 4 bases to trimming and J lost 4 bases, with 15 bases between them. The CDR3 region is CASSPTEIGYNEQFF. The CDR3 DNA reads TGCGCCAGCAGCCCCACGGAGATAGGGTACAATGAGCAGTTCTTC.

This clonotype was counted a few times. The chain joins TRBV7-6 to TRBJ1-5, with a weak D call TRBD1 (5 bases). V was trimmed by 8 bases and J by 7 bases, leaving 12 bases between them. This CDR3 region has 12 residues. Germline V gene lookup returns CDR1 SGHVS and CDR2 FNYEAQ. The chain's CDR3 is CASFPGGQPQHF. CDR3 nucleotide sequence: TGTGCCAGCTTCCCGGGGGGGCAGCCCCAGCATTTT.

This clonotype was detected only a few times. The CDR3 protein is CASTPLRADTQYF. Written as DNA, the CDR3 is TGTGCCAGCACCCCCCTTAGGGCCGATACGCAGTATTTT. The rearrangement links TRBV12-3 or TRBV12-4 to TRBJ2-3; D is unclear. The CDR3 extends over 13 amino acids. V dropped 7 bases and J dropped 6 bases, with 14 bases sitting between them.

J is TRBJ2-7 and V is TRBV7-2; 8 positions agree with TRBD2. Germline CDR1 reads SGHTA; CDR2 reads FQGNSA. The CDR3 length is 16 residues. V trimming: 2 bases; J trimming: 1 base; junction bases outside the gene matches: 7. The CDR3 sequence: CASSLTGGEGSYEQYF. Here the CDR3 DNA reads TGTGCCAGCAGCTTAACGGGGGGGGAGGGGTCCTACGAGCAGTACTTC.

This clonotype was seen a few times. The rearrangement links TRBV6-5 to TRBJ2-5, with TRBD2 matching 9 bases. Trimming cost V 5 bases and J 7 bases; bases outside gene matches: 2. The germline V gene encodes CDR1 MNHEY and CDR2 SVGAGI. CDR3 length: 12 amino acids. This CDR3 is CASSLRGGTQYF. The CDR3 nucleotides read TGTGCCAGCAGTCTGCGGGGGGGGACCCAGTACTTC.

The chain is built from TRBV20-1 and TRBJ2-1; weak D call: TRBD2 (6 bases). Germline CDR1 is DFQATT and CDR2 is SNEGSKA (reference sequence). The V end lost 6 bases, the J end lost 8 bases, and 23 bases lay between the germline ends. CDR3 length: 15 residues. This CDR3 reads CSARYSGRKGYEQFF. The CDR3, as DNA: TGCAGTGCGCGCTATTCGGGGAGGAAGGGTTATGAGCAGTTCTTC.

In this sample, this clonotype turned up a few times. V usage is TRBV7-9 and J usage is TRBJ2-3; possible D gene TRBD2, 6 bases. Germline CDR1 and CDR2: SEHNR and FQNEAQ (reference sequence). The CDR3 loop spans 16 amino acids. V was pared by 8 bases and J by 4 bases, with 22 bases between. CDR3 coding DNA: TGTGCCAGCGTCCCAAGCGGTAGCGGCCTCCCAGATACGCAGTATTTT. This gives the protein CASVPSGSGLPDTQYF.

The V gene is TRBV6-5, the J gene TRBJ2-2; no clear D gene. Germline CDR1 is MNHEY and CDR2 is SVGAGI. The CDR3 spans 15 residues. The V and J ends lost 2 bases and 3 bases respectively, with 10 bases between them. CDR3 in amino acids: CASSYGRLDTGELFF. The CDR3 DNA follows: TGTGCCAGCAGTTACGGAAGGCTTGACACCGGGGAGCTGTTTTTT.

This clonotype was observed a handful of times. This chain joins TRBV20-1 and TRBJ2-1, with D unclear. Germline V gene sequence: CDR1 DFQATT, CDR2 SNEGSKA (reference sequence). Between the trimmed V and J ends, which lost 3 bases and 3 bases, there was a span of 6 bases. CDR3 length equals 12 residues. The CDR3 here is CSARIHYNEQFF. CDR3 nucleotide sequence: TGCAGTGCTAGGATCCACTACAATGAGCAGTTCTTC.

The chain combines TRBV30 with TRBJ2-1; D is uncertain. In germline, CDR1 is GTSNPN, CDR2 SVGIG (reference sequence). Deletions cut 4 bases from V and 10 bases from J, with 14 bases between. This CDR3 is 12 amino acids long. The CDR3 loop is CAWNAPFREQFF. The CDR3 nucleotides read TGTGCCTGGAACGCGCCCTTCAGGGAGCAGTTCTTC.

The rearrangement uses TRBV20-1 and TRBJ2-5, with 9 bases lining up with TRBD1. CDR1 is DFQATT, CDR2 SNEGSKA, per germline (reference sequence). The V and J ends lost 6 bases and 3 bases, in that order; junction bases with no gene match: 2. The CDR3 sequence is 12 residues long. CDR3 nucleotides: TGCAGTGCCGGGACAGGGAAAGAGACCCAGTACTTC. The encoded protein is CSAGTGKETQYF.

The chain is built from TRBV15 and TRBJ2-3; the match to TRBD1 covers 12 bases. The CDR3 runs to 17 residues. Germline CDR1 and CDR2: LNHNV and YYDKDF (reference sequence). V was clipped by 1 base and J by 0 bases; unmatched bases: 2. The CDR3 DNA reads TGTGCCACCAGCAGAGGGGACAGGGGGCCGAGCACAGATACGCAGTATTTT. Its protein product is CATSRGDRGPSTDTQYF. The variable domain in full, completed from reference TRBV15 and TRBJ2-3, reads DAMVIQNPRYQVTQFGKPVTLSCSQTLNHNVMYWYQQKSSQAPKLLFHYYDKDFNNEADTPDNFQSRRPNTSFCFLDIRSPGLGDTAMYLCATSRGDRGPSTDTQYFGPGTRLTVL.

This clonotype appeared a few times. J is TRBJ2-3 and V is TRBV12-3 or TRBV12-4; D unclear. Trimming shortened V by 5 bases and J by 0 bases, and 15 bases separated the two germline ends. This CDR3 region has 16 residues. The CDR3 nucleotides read TGTGCCAGCAGTCCCTTTCTGCGTGGGAGCACAGATACGCAGTATTTT. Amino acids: CASSPFLRGSTDTQYF.

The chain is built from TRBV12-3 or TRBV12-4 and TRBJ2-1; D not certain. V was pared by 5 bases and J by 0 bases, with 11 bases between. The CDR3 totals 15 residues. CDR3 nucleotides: TGTGCCAGCAGTCTCGGCTCTAGCTCCTACAATGAGCAGTTCTTC. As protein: CASSLGSSSYNEQFF.

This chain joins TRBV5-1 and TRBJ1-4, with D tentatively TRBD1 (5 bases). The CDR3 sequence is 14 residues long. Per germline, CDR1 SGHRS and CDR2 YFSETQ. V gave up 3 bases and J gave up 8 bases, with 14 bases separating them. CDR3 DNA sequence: TGCGCCAGCAGCTCCTCCGGGACGAGGGAAAAACTGTTTTTT. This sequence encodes CASSSSGTREKLFF. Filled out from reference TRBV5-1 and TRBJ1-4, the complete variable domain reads KAGVTQTPRYLIKTRGQQVTLSCSPISGHRSVSWYQQTPGQGLQFLFEYFSETQRNKGNFPGRFSGRQFSNSRSEMNVSTLELGDSALYLCASSSSGTREKLFFGSGTQLSVL.

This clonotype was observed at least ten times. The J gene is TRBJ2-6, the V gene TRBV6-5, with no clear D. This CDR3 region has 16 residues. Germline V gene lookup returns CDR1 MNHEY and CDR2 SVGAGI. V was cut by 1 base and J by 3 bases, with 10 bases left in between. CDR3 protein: CASSYLGSRGANVLTF. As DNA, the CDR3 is TGTGCCAGCAGTTACTTGGGTTCACGTGGGGCCAACGTCCTGACTTTC.

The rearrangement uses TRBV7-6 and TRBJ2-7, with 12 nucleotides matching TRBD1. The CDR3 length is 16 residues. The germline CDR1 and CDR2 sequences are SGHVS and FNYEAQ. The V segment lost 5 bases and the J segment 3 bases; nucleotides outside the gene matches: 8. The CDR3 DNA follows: TGTGCCAGCAGCAATACCGGGACAGGGGGCCTCTACGAGCAGTACTTC. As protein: CASSNTGTGGLYEQYF.

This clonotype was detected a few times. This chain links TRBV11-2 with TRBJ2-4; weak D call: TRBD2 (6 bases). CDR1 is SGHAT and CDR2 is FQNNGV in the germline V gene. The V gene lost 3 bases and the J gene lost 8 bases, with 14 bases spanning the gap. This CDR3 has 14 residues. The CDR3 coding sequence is TGTGCCAGCAGCTTCAGTAGGAGGGGAGACATTCAGTACTTC. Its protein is CASSFSRRGDIQYF. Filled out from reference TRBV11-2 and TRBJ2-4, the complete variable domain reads EAGVAQSPRYKIIEKRQSVAFWCNPISGHATLYWYQQILGQGPKLLIQFQNNGVVDDSQLPKDRFSAERLKGVDSTLKIQPAKLEDSAVYLCASSFSRRGDIQYFGAGTRLSVL.